The rows below give T cell receptor beta chains drawn from one sample of a study of cytomegalovirus exposure and HLA in healthy donors. Clones were read by immunoSEQ multiplex PCR, and TCRdb kept only the in-frame ones, dropping some. The profile shows about 70,000 clones, roughly 92% of them singletons. The sequenced sample consisted of PBMCs. The receptors derive from a woman aged 18-29 years in good health and CMV-seropositive. CDR3s include the opening cysteine and the closing phenylalanine or tryptophan. D genes are given only for firm matches. Clone size, where shown, is once, few, many, or a class for clones that have expanded.

J gene,V gene,clone size,D gene,CDR3 length,CDR3 protein,CDR3 DNA
TRBJ2-2,TRBV10-2,.,TRBD1,16,CASSPGTGTNTGELFF,TGCGCCAGCAGCCCCGGGACAGGGACGAACACCGGGGAGCTGTTTTTT
TRBJ2-7,TRBV6-5,.,.,14,CASSYSSPGYEQYF,TGTGCCAGCAGTTACTCGAGTCCGGGATACGAGCAGTACTTC
TRBJ2-3,TRBV6-1,.,.,14,CASRGGLSTDTQYF,TGTGCCAGCAGGGGGGGGCTATCCACAGATACGCAGTATTTT
TRBJ2-2,TRBV29-1,once,.,14,CSGQTAPGSGELFF,TGCAGCGGACAGACAGCACCGGGTAGCGGGGAGCTGTTTTTT
TRBJ1-2,TRBV29-1,.,.,12,CSVLRVDYGYTF,TGCAGCGTCCTCCGTGTTGACTATGGCTACACCTTC
TRBJ1-2,TRBV7-8,.,.,13,CASSPGGDYGYTF,TGTGCCAGCAGCCCCGGGGGAGACTATGGCTACACCTTC
TRBJ2-7,TRBV7-6,.,.,12,CASSSGTNEQYF,TGTGCCAGCAGCTCGGGAACAAACGAGCAGTACTTC
TRBJ1-1,TRBV11-2,.,TRBD1,15,CASSFLRTGNTEAFF,TGTGCCAGCAGCTTCCTCCGGACAGGGAACACTGAAGCTTTCTTT
TRBJ1-1,TRBV10-3,.,TRBD1,14,CAISERDRGTEAFF,TGTGCCATCAGTGAGAGGGACAGGGGCACTGAAGCTTTCTTT
TRBJ1-4,TRBV19,.,.,16,CASSILGPGQGEKLFF,TGTGCCAGTAGTATTTTGGGGCCGGGCCAGGGGGAAAAACTGTTTTTT
TRBJ2-5,TRBV6-1,.,TRBD2,15,CASSEVRSGGGTQYF,TGTGCCAGCAGTGAAGTGAGGAGCGGGGGAGGGACCCAGTACTTC
TRBJ1-1,TRBV5-6,.,.,13,CASSLDSPTEAFF,TGTGCCAGCAGCCTGGACAGCCCCACTGAAGCTTTCTTT
TRBJ2-7,TRBV7-2,.,TRBD2,15,CASSPHSGSLNEQYF,TGTGCCAGCAGCCCGCATAGCGGGAGTCTCAACGAGCAGTACTTC
TRBJ2-1,TRBV9,.,.,14,CASSVVSLPHEQFF,TGTGCCAGCAGCGTAGTATCCCTACCCCATGAGCAGTTCTTC
TRBJ1-2,TRBV5-5,.,.,15,CASSLATGVGNGYTF,TGTGCCAGCAGCTTGGCGACAGGAGTGGGGAATGGCTACACCTTC
TRBJ2-1,TRBV19,.,.,17,CASSIDWKRGGVNEQFF,TGTGCCAGTAGTATAGATTGGAAAAGGGGGGGGGTTAATGAGCAGTTCTTC
TRBJ1-5,TRBV6-1,.,.,16,CASSGLTGYSNQPQHF,TGTGCCAGCAGTGGGCTAACAGGATATAGCAATCAGCCCCAGCATTTT